The clone carrying this TCR beta chain was counted many times. Arm-PCR of CDR3 regions and iRepertoire HTBI primers were used to build TCR beta libraries. TCRdb analysed the multiplex PCR reads with MiXCR anew, one entry per CDR3 protein. The data show about 610,000 distinct CDR3 sequences, roughly 16% seen once. The sample comes from a study of regulatory T cells in long-lasting Graves disease. As for time point: newly diagnosed GD, antithyroid drugs for less than 3 months. Following extraction of RNA from PBMCs, that RNA was used to make the TCR library. Staff took approximately 10 milliliters of peripheral blood and put it into EDTA tubes. In germline, CDR1 is MNHNS, CDR2 SASEGT. V was pared by 4 bases and J by 0 bases, with 10 bases between. The CDR3 has 15 amino acids. The same sample was also used in a study of T cells in Graves' hyperthyroidism and ophthalmopathy.

This TCR derives from a young man with Graves disease. Material: peripheral blood mononuclear cells (PBMCs), obtained at new diagnosis, from a patient treated with antithyroid drugs. J is TRBJ1-3 and V is TRBV6-1; D not resolved. CDR3 bases: TGTGCCAGCAGTGGGTCTGGTTTCTCTGGAAACACCATATATTTT. This codes for CASSGSGFSGNTIYF.